This passage covers 19 T cell receptor beta chains from one sample sequenced in a study of T-cell reconstitution after alpha-beta-depleted transplantation in children. Unique molecular identifiers were built into the TCRbeta library. MiXCR, applied by TCRdb to the PCR reads, yields one record per CDR3 protein. Here the sample spans fewer than 1 million distinct CDR3 sequences, roughly 16% being singletons. The sequencing used PBMCs, mostly from graft donor cells, collected 360 days after TCRalphabeta/CD19-depleted stem cell transplant. The source of these receptors is a male patient younger than 18 who had a stem cell transplant for acute lymphoblastic leukemia, so the T cells may come from the graft donor.

This clonotype has just a few counts. The chain carries TRBV2 and TRBJ2-2; D possibly matches TRBD1 or TRBD2 (5 bases each). CDR1 and CDR2 (germline): SNHLY, FYNNEI. The V end was cut by 5 bases, the J end by 0 bases, with 10 bases between. This CDR3 is 15 amino acids long. CDR3 nucleotides: TGTGCCAGCAGTCGGGACCTTACGAACACCGGGGAGCTGTTTTTT. Its protein is CASSRDLTNTGELFF.

CDR3 in amino acids: CARGPGLPAYEQYF. DNA of the CDR3: TGTGCCAGGGGCCCAGGGCTCCCCGCCTACGAGCAGTACTTC. The chain employs TRBV25-1 and TRBJ2-7; D perhaps matches TRBD1 (5 bases). Trimming removed 9 bases from V and 2 bases from J, with 17 bases in between. The CDR3 is 14 residues long. The germline gives CDR1 MGHDK, CDR2 SYGVNS.

This clonotype has only a few counts. V usage is TRBV5-1 and J usage is TRBJ2-3, with 7 bases fitting TRBD2. V lost 1 base and J lost 0; bases outside the gene matches: 2. The CDR3 spans 15 residues. From germline, CDR1 is SGHRS and CDR2 YFSETQ. In DNA, the CDR3 is TGCGCCAGCAGCTTGAGGGACTACAGCACAGATACGCAGTATTTT. It encodes CASSLRDYSTDTQYF.

J is TRBJ2-7 and V is TRBV6-5; D is perhaps TRBD1 (5 bases). V gave up 2 bases and J gave up 4 bases, with 9 bases separating them. The CDR3 spans 13 residues. Germline assignment: CDR1 MNHEY and CDR2 SVGAGI. The chain's CDR3 is CASSYGAQYEQYF. CDR3 DNA sequence: TGTGCCAGCAGTTACGGGGCGCAATACGAGCAGTACTTC.

The rearrangement uses TRBV28 and TRBJ2-7; possibly TRBD1 for D (7 bases). Germline V gene lookup returns CDR1 MDHEN and CDR2 SYDVKM. Deletions cut 6 bases from V and 2 bases from J, with 23 bases between. The CDR3 extends over 17 amino acids. The CDR3 here is CASSGQEGASLTYEQYF. The CDR3 DNA reads TGTGCCAGCAGCGGACAGGAGGGGGCCTCGTTAACCTACGAGCAGTACTTC.

The chain uses TRBV5-5 and TRBJ1-2; 7 positions agree with TRBD1. Looked up from germline, CDR1 is SGHKS and CDR2 is YYEKEE (reference sequence). After removal of 4 bases from V and 5 bases from J, the junction contained 5 bases not matched to a gene. The CDR3 runs to 13 residues. CDR3 bases: TGTGCCAGCAGCCCGACAGGGTGGTATGGCTACACCTTC. This codes for CASSPTGWYGYTF.

This clonotype was seen a few times. The gene calls are TRBV7-9 and TRBJ1-5, with 7 bases lining up with TRBD1. V gave up 4 bases and J gave up 3 bases; unmatched junction bases: 9. The CDR3 is made up of 16 amino acids. Germline V CDR1 and CDR2: SEHNR, FQNEAQ (reference sequence). The CDR3 reads CASSSLGTATNQPQHF. In DNA form, the CDR3 reads TGTGCCAGCAGCTCCCTGGGGACAGCCACCAATCAGCCCCAGCATTTT.

This chain uses TRBV7-8 with TRBJ1-2; TRBD1 matches 8 bases. The V and J ends lost 2 bases and 4 bases, in that order; junction bases with no gene match: 6. Germline V gene lookup returns CDR1 SGHVS and CDR2 FQNEAQ. The CDR3 spans 15 residues. CDR3 sequence reads: CASSLRVQGAYGYTF. The CDR3 region has the DNA TGTGCCAGCAGCTTACGGGTGCAGGGGGCCTATGGCTACACCTTC.

The rearrangement uses TRBV3-1 and TRBJ2-7, with unresolved D. Per the germline V gene, CDR1 is LGHDT and CDR2 is YNNKEL (reference sequence). The CDR3 is 13 residues long. V lost 4 bases to trimming and J lost 4 bases, with 11 bases between them. This chain's CDR3 is CASSLEMGYEQYF. CDR3 nucleotide sequence: TGTGCCAGCAGCCTAGAGATGGGTTACGAGCAGTACTTC.

There are many counts of this clonotype. The rearrangement joins TRBV24-1 to TRBJ2-3; D gene ambiguous. From germline, CDR1 is KGHDR and CDR2 SFDVKD. CDR3 size: 12 residues. Trimming took off 4 bases at V and 6 bases at J, with 7 bases between the two ends. The DNA of the CDR3 is TGTGCCACCAGTGAAGAGCCTGATACGCAGTATTTT. This translates into CATSEEPDTQYF.

CDR3 residues: CSARPGQGFYGYTF. CDR3 nucleotides: TGCAGTGCGCGGCCGGGACAGGGGTTCTATGGCTACACCTTC. The chain couples TRBV20-1 to TRBJ1-2; 10 bases map to TRBD1. V gave up 6 bases and J gave up 4 bases; unmatched junction bases: 8. The length of the CDR3 is 14 residues. Germline CDR1 reads DFQATT; CDR2 reads SNEGSKA (reference sequence).

In this sample, this clonotype turned up a few times. This chain connects TRBV7-3 to TRBJ2-3, with D possibly being TRBD2 (5 bases). The CDR3 covers 15 residues. Germline CDR1 reads SGHTA; CDR2 reads FQGTGA. V gave up 2 bases and J gave up 5 bases, with 14 bases separating them. This CDR3 is CASSLLAGVIDTQYF. CDR3 coding DNA: TGTGCCAGCAGCTTACTAGCCGGAGTCATAGATACGCAGTATTTT.

This rearrangement joins TRBV7-6 to TRBJ2-7, with no clear D. The V gene lost 5 bases and the J gene lost 6 bases, with 20 bases spanning the gap. In germline, CDR1 is SGHVS, CDR2 FNYEAQ. This CDR3 contains 15 residues. The DNA for the CDR3 is TGTGCCAGCAGCCAAGCCTCAGGCATATGGGGCGAGCAGTACTTC. It translates to CASSQASGIWGEQYF.

The V gene is TRBV7-9, the J gene TRBJ2-1, with D perhaps TRBD1 (6 bases). This CDR3 contains 16 residues. Germline values: CDR1 SEHNR, CDR2 FQNEAQ (reference sequence). Trimming stripped 5 bases from V and 5 bases from J, with 19 bases between. Written as DNA, the CDR3 is TGTGCCAGCAGCCCCACCATGTCGGACAGCGACAATGAGCAGTTCTTC. Protein product: CASSPTMSDSDNEQFF.

This chain joins TRBV5-1 and TRBJ2-1; the match to TRBD1 covers 8 bases. This CDR3 spans 13 amino acids. The trim removed 6 bases at V and 4 bases at J, leaving 3 bases unmatched. CDR1 and CDR2 from the germline V gene are SGHRS and YFSETQ. This CDR3 reads CASTGGAYNEQFF. The CDR3 DNA follows: TGCGCCAGCACAGGGGGCGCGTACAATGAGCAGTTCTTC.

The chain combines TRBV20-1 with TRBJ1-3; tentatively, D is TRBD1 (5 bases). Germline-derived CDR1 and CDR2 are DFQATT and SNEGSKA (reference sequence). This CDR3 has 14 residues. Trimming pared 5 bases from V and 4 bases from J, leaving 15 bases between. The CDR3 region has the DNA TGCAGTGCTCTTCCCCGGGACTGGGGAAACACCATATATTTT. Amino acids: CSALPRDWGNTIYF.

The chain carries TRBV2 and TRBJ1-1; D gene ambiguous. Trimming took off 2 bases at V and 4 bases at J, with 14 bases between the two ends. Per the germline V gene, CDR1 is SNHLY and CDR2 is FYNNEI. The CDR3 is 15 amino acids. The CDR3: CASSEYRPGSTEAFF. CDR3 DNA: TGTGCCAGCAGTGAATATAGACCGGGCAGCACTGAAGCTTTCTTT.

The chain recombines TRBV6-2 or TRBV6-3 with TRBJ2-1; 12 nucleotides match TRBD2. Germline CDR1 is MNHEY and CDR2 is SVGEGT. V shed 6 bases, J shed 9 bases, and the junction held 6 bases outside the gene matches. The CDR3 is made up of 14 amino acids. The CDR3 here is CASSRLAGAPEQFF. CDR3 nucleotides: TGTGCCAGCAGCCGACTAGCGGGAGCTCCTGAGCAGTTCTTC.

This clonotype was seen repeatedly, ten times or more. The rearrangement uses TRBV5-1 and TRBJ2-3; 10 nucleotides align to TRBD2. Trimming took 4 bases from V and 3 from J; bases not matched to a gene: 11. Germline V gene sequence: CDR1 SGHRS, CDR2 YFSETQ. This CDR3 is built from 17 residues. The CDR3: CASSIKREGELTDTQYF. In DNA, the CDR3 is TGCGCCAGCAGCATCAAGCGGGAGGGAGAGTTGACAGATACGCAGTATTTT.